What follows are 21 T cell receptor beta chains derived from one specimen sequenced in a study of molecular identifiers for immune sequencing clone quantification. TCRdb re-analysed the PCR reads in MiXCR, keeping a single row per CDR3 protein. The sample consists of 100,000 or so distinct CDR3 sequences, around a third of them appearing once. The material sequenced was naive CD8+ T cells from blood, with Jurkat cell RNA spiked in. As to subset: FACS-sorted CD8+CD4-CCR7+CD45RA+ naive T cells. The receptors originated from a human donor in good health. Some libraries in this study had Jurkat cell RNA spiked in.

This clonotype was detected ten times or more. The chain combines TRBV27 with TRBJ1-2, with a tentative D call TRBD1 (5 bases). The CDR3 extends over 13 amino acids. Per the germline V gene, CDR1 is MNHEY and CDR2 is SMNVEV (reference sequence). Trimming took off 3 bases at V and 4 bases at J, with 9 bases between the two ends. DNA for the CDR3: TGTGCCAGCAGTTTTCACGACAGCTATGGCTACACCTTC. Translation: CASSFHDSYGYTF.

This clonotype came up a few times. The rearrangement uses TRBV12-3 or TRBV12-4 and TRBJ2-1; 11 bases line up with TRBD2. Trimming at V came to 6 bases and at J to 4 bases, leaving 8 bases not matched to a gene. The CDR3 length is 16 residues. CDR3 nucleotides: TGTGCCAGCAGCGAATACGTAGCGGGAGGGTACAATGAGCAGTTCTTC. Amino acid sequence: CASSEYVAGGYNEQFF.

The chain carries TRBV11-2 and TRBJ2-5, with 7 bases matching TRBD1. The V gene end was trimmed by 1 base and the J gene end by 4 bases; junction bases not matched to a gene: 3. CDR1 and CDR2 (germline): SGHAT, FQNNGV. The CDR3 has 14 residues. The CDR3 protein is CASSLAPGGETQYF. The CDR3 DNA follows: TGTGCCAGCAGCTTAGCTCCAGGGGGAGAGACCCAGTACTTC.

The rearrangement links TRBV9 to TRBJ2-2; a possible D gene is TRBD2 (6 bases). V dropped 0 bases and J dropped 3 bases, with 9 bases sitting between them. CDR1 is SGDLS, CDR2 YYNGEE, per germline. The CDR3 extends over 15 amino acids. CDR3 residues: CASSVAGAHTGELFF. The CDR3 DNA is TGTGCCAGCAGCGTAGCGGGAGCCCACACCGGGGAGCTGTTTTTT.

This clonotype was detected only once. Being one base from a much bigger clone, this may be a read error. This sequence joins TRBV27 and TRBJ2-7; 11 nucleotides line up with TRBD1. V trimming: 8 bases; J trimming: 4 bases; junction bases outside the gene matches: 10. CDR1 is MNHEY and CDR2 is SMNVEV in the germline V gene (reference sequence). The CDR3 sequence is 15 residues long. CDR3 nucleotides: TGTGCCAGCGGTGCCGGGACAGGGGGTTGGTACGAGCAGTACTTC. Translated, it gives CASGAGTGGWYEQYF.

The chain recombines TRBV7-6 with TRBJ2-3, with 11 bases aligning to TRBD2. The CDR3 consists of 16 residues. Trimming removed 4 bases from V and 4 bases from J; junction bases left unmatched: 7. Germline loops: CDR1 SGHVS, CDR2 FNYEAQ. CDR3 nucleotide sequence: TGTGCCAGCAGCTCGTTACTAGCGGGAGTAGCAGATACGCAGTATTTT. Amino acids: CASSSLLAGVADTQYF.

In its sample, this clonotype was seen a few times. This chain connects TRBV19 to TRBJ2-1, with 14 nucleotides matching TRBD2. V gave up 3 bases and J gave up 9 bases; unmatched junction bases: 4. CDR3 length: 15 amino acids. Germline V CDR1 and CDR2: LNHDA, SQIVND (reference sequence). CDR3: CASSIGLAGGPEQFF. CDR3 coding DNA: TGTGCCAGTAGTATTGGACTAGCGGGAGGCCCTGAGCAGTTCTTC.

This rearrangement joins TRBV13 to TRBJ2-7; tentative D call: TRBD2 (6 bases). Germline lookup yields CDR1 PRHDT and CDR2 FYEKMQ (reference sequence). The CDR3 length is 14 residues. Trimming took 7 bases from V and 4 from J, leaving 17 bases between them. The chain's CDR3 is CASTAPGGRYEQYF. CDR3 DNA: TGTGCCAGCACCGCCCCCGGGGGAAGATACGAGCAGTACTTC. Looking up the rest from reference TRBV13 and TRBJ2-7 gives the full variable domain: AAGVIQSPRHLIKEKRETATLKCYPIPRHDTVYWYQQGPGQDPQFLISFYEKMQSDKGSIPDRFSAQQFSDYHSELNMSSLELGDSALYFCASTAPGGRYEQYFGPGTRLTVT.

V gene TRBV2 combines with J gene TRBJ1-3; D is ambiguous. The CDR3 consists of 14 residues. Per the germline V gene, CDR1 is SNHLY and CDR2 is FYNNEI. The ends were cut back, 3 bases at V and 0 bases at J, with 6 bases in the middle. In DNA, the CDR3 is TGTGCCAGCAGTGATGAGCGCTCTGGAAACACCATATATTTT. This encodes CASSDERSGNTIYF.

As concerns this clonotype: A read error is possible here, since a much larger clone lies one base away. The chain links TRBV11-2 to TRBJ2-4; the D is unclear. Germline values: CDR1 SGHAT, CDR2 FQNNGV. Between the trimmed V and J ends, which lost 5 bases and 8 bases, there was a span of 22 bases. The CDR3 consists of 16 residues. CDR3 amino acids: CASSHLYTGSQDIQYF. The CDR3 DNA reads TGTGCCAGCAGCCATCTTTATACGGGCTCCCAAGACATTCAGTACTTC. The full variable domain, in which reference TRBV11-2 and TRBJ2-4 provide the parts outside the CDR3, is EAGVAQSPRYKIIEKRQSVAFWCNPISGHATLYWYQQILGQGPKLLIQFQNNGVVDDSQLPKDRFSAERLKGVDSTLKIQPAKLEDSAVYLCASSHLYTGSQDIQYFGAGTRLSVL.

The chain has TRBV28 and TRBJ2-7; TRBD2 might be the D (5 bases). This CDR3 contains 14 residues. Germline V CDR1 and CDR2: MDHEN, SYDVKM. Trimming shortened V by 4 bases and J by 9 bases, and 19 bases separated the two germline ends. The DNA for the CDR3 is TGTGCCAGCAGTTACCACCTCGTGACTAACGTGCAGTACTTC. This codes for CASSYHLVTNVQYF.

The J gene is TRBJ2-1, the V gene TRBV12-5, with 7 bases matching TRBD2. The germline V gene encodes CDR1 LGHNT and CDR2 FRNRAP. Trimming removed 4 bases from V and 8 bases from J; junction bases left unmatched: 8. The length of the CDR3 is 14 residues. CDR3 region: CASGSGTGGDEQFF. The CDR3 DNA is TGTGCTAGTGGTTCCGGGACGGGAGGTGATGAGCAGTTCTTC.

CDR3 loop: CASSIGWDSSAMNTEAFF. Written as DNA, the CDR3 is TGTGCCAGTAGTATAGGGTGGGACAGCTCGGCCATGAACACTGAAGCTTTCTTT. This sequence joins TRBV19 and TRBJ1-1, with 7 bases identical to TRBD1. V lost 1 base to trimming and J lost 0 bases; unmatched junction nucleotides: 11. CDR3 length: 18 amino acids. Germline lookup yields CDR1 LNHDA and CDR2 SQIVND (reference sequence).

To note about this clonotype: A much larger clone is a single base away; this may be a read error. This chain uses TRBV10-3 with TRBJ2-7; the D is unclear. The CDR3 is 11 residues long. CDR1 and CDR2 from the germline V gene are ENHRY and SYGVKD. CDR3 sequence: CAISEAYGQYF. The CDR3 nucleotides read TGTGCCATCAGTGAGGCGTACGGGCAGTACTTC.

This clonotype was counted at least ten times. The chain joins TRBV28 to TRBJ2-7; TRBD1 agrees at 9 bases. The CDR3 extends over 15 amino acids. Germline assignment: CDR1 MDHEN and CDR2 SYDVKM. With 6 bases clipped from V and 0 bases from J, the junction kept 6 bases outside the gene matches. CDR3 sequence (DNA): TGTGCCAGCAGCCTGGGACAGGGAAGCTCCTACGAGCAGTACTTC. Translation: CASSLGQGSSYEQYF.

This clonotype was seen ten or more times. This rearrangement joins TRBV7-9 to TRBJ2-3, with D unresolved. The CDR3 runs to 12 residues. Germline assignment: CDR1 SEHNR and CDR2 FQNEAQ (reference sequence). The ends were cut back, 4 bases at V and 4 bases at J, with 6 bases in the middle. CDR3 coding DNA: TGTGCCAGCAGCTACGGAGCAGATACGCAGTATTTT. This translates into CASSYGADTQYF.

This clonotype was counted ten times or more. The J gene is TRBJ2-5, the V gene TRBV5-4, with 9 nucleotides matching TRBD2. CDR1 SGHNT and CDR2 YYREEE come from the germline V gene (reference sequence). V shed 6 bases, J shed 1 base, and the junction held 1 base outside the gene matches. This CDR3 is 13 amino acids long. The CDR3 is CASKAGGQETQYF. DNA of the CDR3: TGTGCCAGCAAAGCGGGAGGCCAAGAGACCCAGTACTTC. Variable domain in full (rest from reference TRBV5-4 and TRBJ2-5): ETGVTQSPTHLIKTRGQQVTLRCSSQSGHNTVSWYQQALGQGPQFIFQYYREEENGRGNFPPRFSGLQFPNYSSELNVNALELDDSALYLCASKAGGQETQYFGPGTRLLVL.

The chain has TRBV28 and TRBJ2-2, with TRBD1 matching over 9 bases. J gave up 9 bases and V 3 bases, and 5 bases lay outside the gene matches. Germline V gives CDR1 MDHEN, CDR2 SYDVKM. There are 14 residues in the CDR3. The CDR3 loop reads CASSLDRGPRELFF. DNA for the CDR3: TGTGCCAGCAGTTTGGACAGGGGACCCAGGGAGCTGTTTTTT.

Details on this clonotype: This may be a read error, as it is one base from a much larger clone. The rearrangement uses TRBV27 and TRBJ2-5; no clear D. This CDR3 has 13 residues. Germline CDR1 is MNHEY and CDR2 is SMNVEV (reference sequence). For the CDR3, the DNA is TGTGCCAGCAGTGCTTACCTCCAAGAGCCCCAGTACTTC. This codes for CASSAYLQEPQYF.

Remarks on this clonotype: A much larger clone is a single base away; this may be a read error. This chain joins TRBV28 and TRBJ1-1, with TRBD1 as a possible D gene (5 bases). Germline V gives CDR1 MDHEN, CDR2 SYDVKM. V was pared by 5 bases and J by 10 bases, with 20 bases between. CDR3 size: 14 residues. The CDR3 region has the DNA TGTGCCAGCAGTCCTCGGACATCTCCTAGGGGAGCTTTCTTT. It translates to CASSPRTSPRGAFF.

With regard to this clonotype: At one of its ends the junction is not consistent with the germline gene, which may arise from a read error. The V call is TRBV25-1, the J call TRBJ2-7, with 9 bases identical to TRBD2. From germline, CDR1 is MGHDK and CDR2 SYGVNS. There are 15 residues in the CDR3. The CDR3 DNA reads TGTGCCAGCAGTGACCCTGCTAGCGGGGACTACGAGCAGTCCTTC. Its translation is CASSDPASGDYEQSF.